This T cell receptor (beta chain) emerged from a study of monozygotic twins with inflammatory bowel disease. UMIs with a 6-nucleotide sample barcode were added by template switching. TCRdb re-analyzed the 5' RACE reads; it lists each CDR3 protein once, without DNA. The table lists a few hundred thousand distinct CDR3 sequences. The sequencing input was blood. This TCR derives from a human donor with ulcerative colitis or Crohn's disease, or a healthy co-twin of an affected twin (not recorded which).

CDR3 sequence reads: CASSPRLRGGMNTEAFF. This chain connects TRBV18 to TRBJ1-1. The CDR3 contains 17 residues. Germline CDR1 KGHSH, CDR2 LQKENI.